The 24 T cell receptor beta chains below were found in one sample sequenced in a study of PD-1 blockade in classical Hodgkin lymphoma. Time point defined: cycle 4 day 1 (C4D1), after around six weeks of nivolumab. Autologous stem cell transplantation was followed by relapse in every patient, and brentuximab vedotin exposure varied. Data came from immunoSEQ multiplex PCR; TCRdb stores just in-frame clones and leaves some out. The sample records about 96,000 clones, approximately 94% being singletons. Sample: peripheral blood mononuclear cells (PBMCs), taken before the fourth cycle of nivolumab. The origin of the receptors is a human donor with classical Hodgkin lymphoma.

V and J are TRBV7-8 and TRBJ2-7; D is perhaps TRBD1 or TRBD2 (6 bases each). V lost 5 bases, J lost 2 bases, and 16 bases lay in between. CDR1 is SGHVS, CDR2 FQNEAQ, per germline. The CDR3 is made up of 15 amino acids. CDR3 sequence reads: CASSPRGRGPYEQYF. In nucleotides, the CDR3 is TGTGCCAGCAGCCCCCGAGGTCGGGGGCCCTACGAGCAGTACTTC.

This rearrangement joins TRBV19 to TRBJ2-1; D unresolved. The V gene lost 7 bases and the J gene lost 4 bases, with 20 bases spanning the gap. Germline CDR1 LNHDA, CDR2 SQIVND (reference sequence). The CDR3 is made up of 16 amino acids. This chain's CDR3 is CASTPAVDHTYNEQFF. CDR3 nucleotides: TGTGCCAGTACTCCCGCCGTCGACCATACGTACAATGAGCAGTTCTTC. Filled out from reference TRBV19 and TRBJ2-1, the complete variable domain reads DGGITQSPKYLFRKEGQNVTLSCEQNLNHDAMYWYRQDPGQGLRLIYYSQIVNDFQKGDIAEGYSVSREKKESFPLTVTSAQKNPTAFYLCASTPAVDHTYNEQFFGPGTRLTVL.

The chain combines TRBV7-9 with TRBJ1-1, with a tentative D call TRBD1 (5 bases). Trimming removed 5 bases at V and 4 bases at J, with 14 bases between. The CDR3 runs 14 residues. Germline values: CDR1 SEHNR, CDR2 FQNEAQ (reference sequence). The CDR3 region has the DNA TGTGCCAGCAGCCAGACCTCAAGGGGCACTGAAGCTTTCTTT. Translation: CASSQTSRGTEAFF.

The chain's CDR3 is CASSKGTGTYEQYF. The CDR3 DNA sequence: TGTGCCAGTAGTAAAGGGACAGGGACCTACGAGCAGTACTTC. The genes are TRBV19 and TRBJ2-7, with 9 bases lining up with TRBD1. V lost 4 bases to trimming and J lost 2 bases; unmatched junction nucleotides: 3. The germline V gene encodes CDR1 LNHDA and CDR2 SQIVND (reference sequence). The CDR3 covers 14 residues.

V gene TRBV12-5 combines with J gene TRBJ2-7; D is unresolved. Deletions cut 2 bases from V and 2 bases from J, with 4 bases between. There are 12 residues in the CDR3. CDR1 LGHNT and CDR2 FRNRAP come from the germline V gene. CDR3 in DNA: TGTGCTAGTGGTTTGTCTCCCTACGAGCAGTACTTC. This sequence encodes CASGLSPYEQYF.

V is TRBV7-6 and J is TRBJ2-3, with unresolved D. Trimming left V 3 bases short and J 0 bases short, with 10 bases between. Germline loops: CDR1 SGHVS, CDR2 FNYEAQ. The CDR3 extends over 15 amino acids. CDR3 coding DNA: TGTGCCAGCAGCTTTCAGCTTCATAGCACAGATACGCAGTATTTT. This encodes CASSFQLHSTDTQYF.

A few counts support this clone. The rearrangement links TRBV19 to TRBJ1-2; 7 positions match TRBD1. The germline CDR1 and CDR2 sequences are LNHDA and SQIVND (reference sequence). The CDR3 spans 17 residues. V lost 2 bases to trimming and J lost 0 bases; unmatched junction nucleotides: 9. CDR3 bases: TGTGCCAGTAGTATACGGCAGGGGGATTACTCTAACTATGGCTACACCTTC. Its protein is CASSIRQGDYSNYGYTF.

The genes are TRBV10-3 and TRBJ2-7; 8 positions match TRBD1. J lost 5 bases, V lost 1 base, and 4 bases had no gene match. CDR1 and CDR2 from the germline V gene are ENHRY and SYGVKD. This CDR3 is 14 amino acids long. The CDR3 DNA sequence: TGTGCCATCAGTGAGTTGGGACAGGTAAACGAGCAGTACTTC. It yields the protein CAISELGQVNEQYF.

The chain uses TRBV23-1 and TRBJ2-7; 10 bases map to TRBD2. TRBV23-1 is assigned to the ORF class and has an uncertain function. The CDR3 sequence is 22 residues long. J lost 9 bases, V lost 4 bases, and 33 bases had no gene match. The CDR3 is CASSRWTPGRATEREGPLGQYF. The CDR3 bases are TGCGCCAGCAGTCGTTGGACCCCAGGGCGGGCTACGGAGCGGGAGGGTCCTCTAGGGCAGTACTTC.

The V gene is TRBV27, the J gene TRBJ2-7, with 8 bases fitting TRBD2. Looked up from germline, CDR1 is MNHEY and CDR2 is SMNVEV (reference sequence). Trimming removed 2 bases from V and 2 bases from J; junction bases left unmatched: 2. This CDR3 spans 14 amino acids. In nucleotides, the CDR3 is TGTGCCAGCAGTTTAGCGGGAGGTGCCTACGAGCAGTACTTC. Translating it yields CASSLAGGAYEQYF.

The V call is TRBV14, the J call TRBJ2-7; D call uncertain. The CDR3 is 13 amino acids. The V end lost 8 bases, the J end lost 0 bases, and 11 bases lay between the germline ends. Germline CDR1 reads SGHDN; CDR2 reads FVKESK. CDR3 sequence: CASGPLGSYEQYF. The CDR3 DNA sequence: TGTGCCAGCGGGCCTTTGGGCTCCTACGAGCAGTACTTC.

The chain joins TRBV11-2 to TRBJ2-1; 7 nucleotides line up with TRBD1. V lost 2 bases, J lost 9 bases, and 10 bases stayed unmatched. The CDR3 totals 15 residues. The germline CDR1 and CDR2 sequences are SGHAT and FQNNGV. CDR3 sequence (DNA): TGTGCCAGCAGCTTAAATAGGGGGCGAGGAGGTGAGCAGTTCTTC. Translating it yields CASSLNRGRGGEQFF. Variable domain in full (rest from reference TRBV11-2 and TRBJ2-1): EAGVAQSPRYKIIEKRQSVAFWCNPISGHATLYWYQQILGQGPKLLIQFQNNGVVDDSQLPKDRFSAERLKGVDSTLKIQPAKLEDSAVYLCASSLNRGRGGEQFFGPGTRLTVL.

This chain uses TRBV19 with TRBJ2-7; D not certain. Germline V gene sequence: CDR1 LNHDA, CDR2 SQIVND (reference sequence). The germline V and J ends were trimmed by 6 bases and 3 bases, with 6 bases remaining between them. The CDR3 totals 11 residues. The CDR3 DNA follows: TGTGCCAGTAGCAACATCTACGAGCAGTACTTC. Translated: CASSNIYEQYF.

The chain couples TRBV10-3 to TRBJ2-4; no firm D call. The length of the CDR3 is 17 residues. Germline-derived CDR1 and CDR2 are ENHRY and SYGVKD. V gave up 2 bases and J gave up 0 bases, with 14 bases separating them. CDR3 in DNA: TGTGCCATCAGTGAGACCCTTCAGGCCTTAGCCAAAAACATTCAGTACTTC. Its translation is CAISETLQALAKNIQYF.

The chain carries TRBV29-1 and TRBJ1-2; TRBD1 aligns across 9 bases. There are 16 residues in the CDR3. Germline V gene lookup returns CDR1 SQVTM and CDR2 ANQGSEA. The ends lost 6 bases at V and 8 bases at J; junction bases unmatched: 19. As DNA, the CDR3 is TGCAGCGTCGCGCCTACTCGGACAGGGGCCGCGGAGGGCTACACCTTC. Its translation: CSVAPTRTGAAEGYTF.

The chain employs TRBV25-1 and TRBJ1-1, with 9 bases aligning to TRBD1. The CDR3 is made up of 14 amino acids. Losses at the gene ends were 8 bases for V and 2 bases for J; bases not matched to a gene: 6. Germline lookup yields CDR1 MGHDK and CDR2 SYGVNS. CDR3 coding DNA: TGTGCCAGCCGATTGACAGGGGGAAACACTGAAGCTTTCTTT. It translates to CASRLTGGNTEAFF.

The chain employs TRBV5-1 and TRBJ1-2; 9 nucleotides align to TRBD1. From germline, CDR1 is SGHRS and CDR2 YFSETQ. The CDR3 loop spans 14 amino acids. V lost 4 bases and J lost 4; bases outside the gene matches: 5. The CDR3 DNA reads TGCGCCAGCAGCGCCGGACAGGGGAGCTATGGCTACACCTTC. Amino acids: CASSAGQGSYGYTF.

A single count supports this clone. The chain couples TRBV11-3 to TRBJ2-2, with a possible D match to TRBD2 (5 bases). V was trimmed by 1 base and J by 0 bases, leaving 9 bases between them. Germline-derived CDR1 and CDR2 are SGHNT and YENEEA. The CDR3 has 16 residues. The CDR3 DNA reads TGTGCCAGCAGCTTAGGGAGGTCGACGAACACCGGGGAGCTGTTTTTT. Its translation is CASSLGRSTNTGELFF.

This clone was found a few times. This chain uses TRBV28 with TRBJ1-3; D not resolved. This CDR3 has 12 residues. Germline CDR1 MDHEN, CDR2 SYDVKM. The V and J ends lost 7 bases and 4 bases respectively, with 8 bases between them. The CDR3 loop reads CASTDLGNTIYF. The CDR3 DNA sequence: TGTGCCAGCACCGACTTAGGAAACACCATATATTTT.

The gene calls are TRBV25-1 and TRBJ2-1, with TRBD2 identical over 9 bases. The V gene's germline CDR1 is MGHDK and CDR2 SYGVNS. J was trimmed by 4 bases and V by 1 base; bases with no gene match: 5. CDR3 length: 16 residues. The CDR3 sequence is CASSEWGAGGYNEQFF. The CDR3 DNA follows: TGTGCCAGCAGTGAATGGGGTGCGGGAGGGTACAATGAGCAGTTCTTC. Full variable domain (outside the CDR3, taken from reference TRBV25-1 and TRBJ2-1): EADIYQTPRYLVIGTGKKITLECSQTMGHDKMYWYQQDPGMELHLIHYSYGVNSTEKGDLSSESTVSRIRTEHFPLTLESARPSHTSQYLCASSEWGAGGYNEQFFGPGTRLTVL.

V usage is TRBV2 and J usage is TRBJ2-7, with 13 bases that match TRBD2. With V trimmed by 2 bases and J by 4 bases, 11 bases remained unmatched. Germline CDR1 reads SNHLY; CDR2 reads FYNNEI. There are 18 residues in the CDR3. CDR3 in DNA: TGTGCCAGCAGTGAATTAGGACTAGCGGGAGCTATCACTTACGAGCAGTACTTC. Translated, it gives CASSELGLAGAITYEQYF. The whole variable domain, remainder taken from reference TRBV2 and TRBJ2-7, is EPEVTQTPSHQVTQMGQEVILRCVPISNHLYFYWYRQILGQKVEFLVSFYNNEISEKSEIFDDQFSVERPDGSNFTLKIRSTKLEDSAMYFCASSELGLAGAITYEQYFGPGTRLTVT.

The chain employs TRBV6-1 and TRBJ2-7; the match to TRBD1 covers 10 bases. The trim removed 4 bases at V and 3 bases at J, leaving 9 bases unmatched. CDR3 size: 16 residues. Germline V gives CDR1 MNHNS, CDR2 SASEGT. Here the CDR3 reads CASSGGVRDRGYEQYF. DNA for the CDR3: TGTGCCAGCAGTGGTGGAGTCCGGGACAGGGGCTACGAGCAGTACTTC.

This rearrangement joins TRBV11-2 to TRBJ2-7; 15 bases fit TRBD2. Germline CDR1 and CDR2: SGHAT and FQNNGV. The J segment lost 3 bases and the V segment lost 3 bases, leaving 3 bases of the junction unmatched. The CDR3 sequence is 16 residues long. CDR3 sequence reads: CASSLGLAGGGYEQYF. The CDR3 region has the DNA TGTGCCAGCAGCTTGGGACTAGCGGGAGGTGGCTACGAGCAGTACTTC.

The chain combines TRBV28 with TRBJ2-7; 7 bases line up with TRBD1. The CDR3 contains 12 residues. The trim removed 4 bases at V and 4 bases at J, leaving 1 base unmatched. The V gene's germline CDR1 is MDHEN and CDR2 SYDVKM. The CDR3 protein is CASSWTGYEQYF. The CDR3 DNA reads as TGTGCCAGCAGTTGGACAGGTTACGAGCAGTACTTC. The full variable domain, completed using reference TRBV28 and TRBJ2-7, is DVKVTQSSRYLVKRTGEKVFLECVQDMDHENMFWYRQDPGLGLRLIYFSYDVKMKEKGDIPEGYSVSREKKERFSLILESASTNQTSMYLCASSWTGYEQYFGPGTRLTVT.